This T cell receptor (beta chain) was identified in a study of blood T cell repertoires in COVID-19. Across the whole study: The United States, Italy and Spain supplied acute and convalescent COVID-19 samples. Sources were T cells, B-cell-depleted T cells, or PBMCs; the material itself was cDNA or gDNA.

V was clipped by 6 bases and J by 8 bases, with 16 bases between them. Germline V gene sequence: CDR1 LNHDA, CDR2 SQIVND (reference sequence). There are 14 residues in the CDR3. Seattle participants joined during active infection and were tracked over time. Original data processing: Estimation of nucleated cell counts relied on the amplification of reference gene primers. Using immunoSEQ multiplex PCR, the repertoire was profiled, and TCRdb retains in-frame clones only, with some absent. V, J and clone size were drawn from that table, and D and trimming were deduced from the DNA. The sample has under 95,000 clones; approximately 86% are singletons.

Input material: peripheral blood. The sequence was collected from a woman aged 80 or over with COVID-19, enrolled during active disease. The J gene is TRBJ1-4, the V gene TRBV19, with D possibly TRBD1 on 5 matching bases. The CDR3 loop reads CASSRGGTAEKLFF. The CDR3, as DNA: TGTGCCAGTAGCCGGGGCGGGACCGCCGAAAAACTGTTTTTT.